This entry features one TCR beta chain sequence. Its target is not known. The data are from a study of beta chain features in type 1 diabetes. Germline V gene data show CDR1 as SGHTA and CDR2 as FQGNSA. Deletions cut 1 base from V and 4 bases from J, with 8 bases between. The CDR3 covers 14 residues. Findings of the study overall: Insertion counts at VDJ junctions were lower in type 1 diabetes patients, who also showed more deletions there.

What was sequenced were expressed TCRB transcripts, since all of the isolated RNA had been reverse transcribed. The data were produced by immunoSEQ multiplex PCR, yet TCRdb's version contains in-frame clones alone and is incomplete. The sample carries more than 140,000 clones, 9.5% to 10% recorded once. The clonotype was recovered from a woman in her thirties or forties in good health. Sequenced: central memory CD4+ T cells from blood. V gene TRBV7-2 combines with J gene TRBJ1-5; no reliable D call. The DNA of the CDR3 is TGTGCCAGCAGCTTAGGGGCCCAGAATCAGCCCCAGCATTTT. The encoded protein is CASSLGAQNQPQHF.